These 19 T cell receptor beta chains originate from one sample sequenced in a study of OX40 agonist ivuxolimab in advanced cancers. Here immunoSEQ multiplex PCR was the method, and the copy in TCRdb shows in-frame clones only, minus some. The repertoire holds about 100,000 clones, with 85% to 90% as singletons. Source: CD4+ or CD8+ T cells sorted from blood, taken in a trial of the OX40 agonist ivuxolimab. These receptors came from an adult with an advanced solid tumor such as melanoma, head and neck, liver or kidney cancer.

V is TRBV19 and J is TRBJ2-1; either TRBD1 or TRBD2 may supply D (5 bases each). Germline values: CDR1 LNHDA, CDR2 SQIVND (reference sequence). This CDR3 comprises 13 residues. Trimming removed 5 bases at V and 6 bases at J, with 11 bases between. The CDR3 sequence is CASSLGDFNEQFF. The DNA for the CDR3 is TGTGCCAGTAGTTTGGGGGATTTCAATGAGCAGTTCTTC. Drawing the rest from reference TRBV19 and TRBJ2-1, the complete variable domain is DGGITQSPKYLFRKEGQNVTLSCEQNLNHDAMYWYRQDPGQGLRLIYYSQIVNDFQKGDIAEGYSVSREKKESFPLTVTSAQKNPTAFYLCASSLGDFNEQFFGPGTRLTVL.

The chain is built from TRBV10-3 and TRBJ2-7; 12 bases are shared with TRBD1. Germline CDR1 ENHRY, CDR2 SYGVKD. Unmatched junction bases numbered 7, after V lost 3 bases and J lost 7 bases. There are 15 residues in the CDR3. The CDR3 loop reads CAISETGTGGEEQYF. The CDR3 DNA follows: TGTGCCATCAGTGAAACCGGGACAGGGGGCGAAGAGCAGTACTTC.

The chain joins TRBV7-9 to TRBJ2-7; no clear D. In germline, CDR1 is SEHNR, CDR2 FQNEAQ (reference sequence). This CDR3 contains 14 residues. The V end lost 1 base, the J end lost 0 bases, and 7 bases lay between the germline ends. The CDR3 region is CASSLGRNSYEQYF. The CDR3 DNA sequence: TGTGCCAGCAGCTTAGGAAGGAACTCCTACGAGCAGTACTTC.

This chain links TRBV11-3 with TRBJ2-3; no definite D call. V gave up 2 bases and J gave up 3 bases, with 9 bases separating them. This CDR3 has 14 residues. Germline loops: CDR1 SGHNT, CDR2 YENEEA. The CDR3 bases are TGTGCCAGCAGCTTATCGGGTGTGACAGATACGCAGTATTTT. Protein sequence: CASSLSGVTDTQYF. Variable domain in full (rest from reference TRBV11-3 and TRBJ2-3): EAGVVQSPRYKIIEKKQPVAFWCNPISGHNTLYWYLQNLGQGPELLIRYENEEAVDDSQLPKDRFSAERLKGVDSTLKIQPAELGDSAVYLCASSLSGVTDTQYFGPGTRLTVL.

This clone was detected a few times. The V call is TRBV5-1, the J call TRBJ2-1, with a possible D match to TRBD2 (5 bases). Trimming took off 0 bases at V and 6 bases at J, with 10 bases between the two ends. The CDR3 length is 14 residues. CDR1 is SGHRS and CDR2 is YFSETQ in the germline V gene. This CDR3 reads CASSLAGKSNEQFF. The CDR3 region has the DNA TGCGCCAGCAGCTTGGCCGGGAAAAGCAATGAGCAGTTCTTC.

The chain links TRBV11-2 to TRBJ2-2; D gene unclear. V dropped 3 bases and J dropped 8 bases, with 10 bases sitting between them. The CDR3 has 13 amino acids. Germline V gene data show CDR1 as SGHAT and CDR2 as FQNNGV. DNA for the CDR3: TGTGCCAGCAGCTTGGCGAGTGGTGGGGAGCTGTTTTTT. This codes for CASSLASGGELFF. The full variable domain, rest sourced from reference TRBV11-2 and TRBJ2-2, is EAGVAQSPRYKIIEKRQSVAFWCNPISGHATLYWYQQILGQGPKLLIQFQNNGVVDDSQLPKDRFSAERLKGVDSTLKIQPAKLEDSAVYLCASSLASGGELFFGEGSRLTVL.

Only one count was recorded for this clone. The V call is TRBV27, the J call TRBJ1-4; D remains ambiguous. Looked up from germline, CDR1 is MNHEY and CDR2 is SMNVEV (reference sequence). V was pared by 5 bases and J by 13 bases, with 23 bases between. The CDR3 sequence is 15 residues long. The CDR3 DNA follows: TGTGCCAGCAGTCTCGGGCGAGGAGGTCCGTTAGTACTGTTTTTT. Translating it yields CASSLGRGGPLVLFF.

The count of this clone is one. The gene calls are TRBV19 and TRBJ1-4; D is undetermined. V lost 0 bases, J lost 0 bases, and 11 bases lay in between. There are 17 residues in the CDR3. CDR1 is LNHDA, CDR2 SQIVND, per germline (reference sequence). DNA of the CDR3: TGTGCCAGTAGTATAGATCAGGCCATCGCAACTAATGAAAAACTGTTTTTT. Translated: CASSIDQAIATNEKLFF.

DNA of the CDR3: TGTGCCAGCAGCGGGACAGACCACAATGAGCAGTTCTTC. This encodes CASSGTDHNEQFF. The chain has TRBV9 and TRBJ2-1, with D maybe TRBD1 (6 bases). The CDR3 is 13 amino acids. CDR1 is SGDLS and CDR2 is YYNGEE in the germline V gene. V was cut by 3 bases and J by 5 bases, with 9 bases left in between. Together with reference TRBV9 and TRBJ2-1, the CDR3 gives the full variable domain: DSGVTQTPKHLITATGQRVTLRCSPRSGDLSVYWYQQSLDQGLQFLIQYYNGEERAKGNILERFSAQQFPDLHSELNLSSLELGDSALYFCASSGTDHNEQFFGPGTRLTVL.

V is TRBV29-1 and J is TRBJ1-2; D not resolved. Germline V gene sequence: CDR1 SQVTM, CDR2 ANQGSEA. The CDR3 runs to 13 residues. Between the trimmed V and J ends, which lost 7 bases and 11 bases, there was a span of 23 bases. The DNA of the CDR3 is TGCAGCGCTGTTTCGGACTTTGGTGTAGGGTACACCTTC. This codes for CSAVSDFGVGYTF.

The chain joins TRBV7-2 to TRBJ2-5, with TRBD2 matching over 11 bases. The CDR3 length is 15 residues. Unmatched junction bases numbered 7, after V lost 8 bases and J lost 2 bases. The germline V gene encodes CDR1 SGHTA and CDR2 FQGNSA. In DNA form, the CDR3 reads TGTGCCAGCGGTCCGGGACTAGCGGTACAAGAGACCCAGTACTTC. It codes for CASGPGLAVQETQYF.

V and J are TRBV28 and TRBJ2-5; 11 nucleotides agree with TRBD1. V lost 5 bases and J lost 5; bases outside the gene matches: 7. The CDR3 runs 15 residues. CDR1 is MDHEN, CDR2 SYDVKM, per germline. Written as DNA, the CDR3 is TGTGCCAGCAGTGACGGACAGGGGGCGGGGGAGACCCAGTACTTC. Translated, it gives CASSDGQGAGETQYF.

This clone occurred once. This CDR3 reads CASSARLAEETQYF. The CDR3 DNA reads TGTGCCAGCAGCGCTAGACTAGCGGAGGAGACCCAGTACTTC. The rearrangement uses TRBV7-2 and TRBJ2-5; 9 bases are a match to TRBD2. Germline V gene lookup returns CDR1 SGHTA and CDR2 FQGNSA. This CDR3 comprises 14 residues. The junction had 6 bases not matched to a gene; V was cut back by 5 bases and J by 5 bases.

The chain links TRBV5-6 to TRBJ1-1; D is undetermined. This CDR3 is built from 12 residues. Germline V lookup: CDR1 SGHDT, CDR2 YYEEEE. The V and J ends lost 5 bases and 0 bases respectively, with 5 bases between them. The CDR3, as DNA: TGTGCCAGCAGACAACTGAACACTGAAGCTTTCTTT. This sequence encodes CASRQLNTEAFF.

This chain connects TRBV9 to TRBJ1-3; no firm D call. Germline loops: CDR1 SGDLS, CDR2 YYNGEE. The CDR3 runs to 14 residues. Trimming removed 1 base from V and 4 bases from J, with 9 bases in between. Here the CDR3 DNA reads TGTGCCAGCAGCGTAAGTCTGGACGGAAACACCATATATTTT. It is translated as CASSVSLDGNTIYF.

The chain carries TRBV15 and TRBJ2-4, with a tentative D call TRBD2 (6 bases). CDR1 LNHNV and CDR2 YYDKDF come from the germline V gene (reference sequence). V gave up 0 bases and J gave up 0 bases, with 12 bases separating them. This CDR3 is built from 17 residues. CDR3 bases: TGTGCCACCAGCAGAGATGGAGGGATCGTAGCCAAAAACATTCAGTACTTC. Translated, it gives CATSRDGGIVAKNIQYF.

The V and J genes are TRBV7-9 and TRBJ1-4, with D perhaps matching TRBD1 (5 bases). The V gene's germline CDR1 is SEHNR and CDR2 FQNEAQ (reference sequence). The CDR3 extends over 14 amino acids. V was trimmed by 6 bases and J by 8 bases, leaving 16 bases between them. CDR3 bases: TGTGCCAGCAGACCCCGGGGGGGGTACGAAAAACTGTTTTTT. Its translation: CASRPRGGYEKLFF.

This chain connects TRBV6-1 to TRBJ2-3, with 7 bases aligning to TRBD1. Germline V CDR1 and CDR2: MNHNS, SASEGT. The CDR3 has 15 residues. The ends lost 8 bases at V and 3 bases at J; junction bases unmatched: 11. The CDR3 sequence: CASAISTGSTDTQYF. In nucleotides, the CDR3 is TGTGCCAGCGCTATCTCGACAGGGAGTACAGATACGCAGTATTTT.

The genes are TRBV5-3 and TRBJ2-4, with D hard to call. TRBV5-3 is an ORF, with its function uncertain. The CDR3 has 13 amino acids. With 2 bases removed from V and 7 bases from J, the gap between germline ends came to 10 bases. CDR3 sequence (DNA): TGTGCCAGAAGCTTAGACCGGTCTAACATTCAGTACTTC. Residues: CARSLDRSNIQYF.